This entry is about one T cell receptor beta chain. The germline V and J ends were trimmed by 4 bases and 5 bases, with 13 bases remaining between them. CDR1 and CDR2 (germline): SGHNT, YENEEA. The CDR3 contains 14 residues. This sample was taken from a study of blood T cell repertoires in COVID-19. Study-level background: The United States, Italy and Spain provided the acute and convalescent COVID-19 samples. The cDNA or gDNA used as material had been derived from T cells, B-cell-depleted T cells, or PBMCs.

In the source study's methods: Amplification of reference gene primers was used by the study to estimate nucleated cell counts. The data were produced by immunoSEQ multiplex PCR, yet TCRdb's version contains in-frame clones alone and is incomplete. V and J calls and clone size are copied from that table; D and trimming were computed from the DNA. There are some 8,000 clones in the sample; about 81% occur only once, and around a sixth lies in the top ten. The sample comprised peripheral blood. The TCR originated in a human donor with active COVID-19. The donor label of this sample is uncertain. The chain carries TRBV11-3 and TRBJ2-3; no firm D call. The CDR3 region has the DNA TGTGCCAGCAGCTCCGGGTCTAAAGGAGATACGCAGTATTTT. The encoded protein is CASSSGSKGDTQYF.